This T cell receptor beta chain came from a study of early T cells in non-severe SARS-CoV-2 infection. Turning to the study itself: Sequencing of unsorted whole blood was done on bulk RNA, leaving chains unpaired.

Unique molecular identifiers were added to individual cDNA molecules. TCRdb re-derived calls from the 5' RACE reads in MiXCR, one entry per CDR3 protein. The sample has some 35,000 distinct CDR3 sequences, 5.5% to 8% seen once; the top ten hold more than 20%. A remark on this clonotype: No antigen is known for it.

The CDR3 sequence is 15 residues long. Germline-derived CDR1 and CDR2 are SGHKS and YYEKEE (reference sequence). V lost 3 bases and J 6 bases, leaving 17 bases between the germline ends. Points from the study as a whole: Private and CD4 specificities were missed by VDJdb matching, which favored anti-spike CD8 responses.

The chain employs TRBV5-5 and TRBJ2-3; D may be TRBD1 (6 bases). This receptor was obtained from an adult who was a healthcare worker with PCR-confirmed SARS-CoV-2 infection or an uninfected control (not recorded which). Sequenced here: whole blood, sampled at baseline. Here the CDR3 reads CASSSEPYTGDTQYF. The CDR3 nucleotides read TGTGCCAGCAGCTCAGAGCCTTATACAGGGGATACGCAGTATTTT.